This T cell receptor (beta chain) was captured by sequencing in a study of shared clonotypes between healthy human individuals. Study-level information: Donors had three CD4 naive, three CD4 memory, two CD8 naive and one CD8 memory plate apiece.

Donors were Caucasian adults residing in Nashville, Tennessee, USA. Sorted-subset replicate PCRs used roughly 220 ng DNA, approximately 30,000 T cell genomes. Per the original data handling: Filtering differed for immunoSEQ, which gave only junction sequences without quality scores. Assay used: immunoSEQ multiplex PCR; TCRdb lists only in-frame clones, some missing. That table supplies the V and J calls and clone size; D and trimming were determined from the DNA. Among about 1.5 million clones listed, around 95% were seen once. This CDR3 contains 17 residues. With 4 bases removed from V and 5 bases from J, the gap between germline ends came to 22 bases. Looked up from germline, CDR1 is WNHNN and CDR2 is SYGVQD (reference sequence).

Sequencing was performed on naive CD4+ T cells sorted from blood. The subset was: CD45RA+ positively selected. The V gene is TRBV10-1, the J gene TRBJ2-3; possible D gene TRBD2, 5 bases. The clonotype was recovered from a man aged 25 to 40 in good health. CDR3 amino acids: CASSGMTDSRGLDTQYF. In nucleotides, the CDR3 is TGCGCCAGCAGTGGAATGACGGACTCTCGGGGTTTAGATACGCAGTATTTT.